Presented here are 27 T cell receptor beta chains from one specimen sequenced in a study of blood T cell repertoires in COVID-19 (dated by TCRdb to the early 2020s). The receptor library was made with the immunoSEQ multiplex PCR assay. TCRdb retrieved this table from immuneACCESS and kept in-frame rearrangements only. Not all clones are present; in checked studies, unresolved V genes account for under half, and no reason is known for the remainder. The sample table records around 300,000 clones; over 75% of these occur just once. Roughly 7.8% of the sample comes from the top ten. Sequencing was carried out using peripheral blood. The source is a human donor in a cohort sampled during active COVID-19.

The chain carries TRBV29-1 and TRBJ2-5; 8 positions agree with TRBD1. From germline, CDR1 is SQVTM and CDR2 ANQGSEA. V trimming: 2 bases; J trimming: 2 bases; junction bases outside the gene matches: 7. The CDR3 has 15 residues. CDR3 loop: CSVERGRGRQETQYF. The CDR3 region has the DNA TGCAGCGTTGAAAGGGGCAGGGGGCGACAAGAGACCCAGTACTTC. Variable domain in full (rest from reference TRBV29-1 and TRBJ2-5): SAVISQKPSRDICQRGTSLTIQCQVDSQVTMMFWYRQQPGQSLTLIATANQGSEATYESGFVIDKFPISRPNLTFSTLTVSNMSPEDSSIYLCSVERGRGRQETQYFGPGTRLLVL.

This clone was counted a few times. J is TRBJ2-7 and V is TRBV6-5; 7 bases match TRBD2. The V and J ends lost 6 bases and 4 bases, in that order; junction bases with no gene match: 6. The germline V gene encodes CDR1 MNHEY and CDR2 SVGAGI. CDR3 length: 13 amino acids. The CDR3 DNA follows: TGTGCCAGCAGCCCCTGGCGGGGGTACGAGCAGTACTTC. Protein: CASSPWRGYEQYF.

This clone was seen once. The V gene is TRBV7-3, the J gene TRBJ2-2; the match to TRBD2 covers 8 bases. There are 17 residues in the CDR3. Trimming cost V 5 bases and J 7 bases; bases outside gene matches: 15. Looked up from germline, CDR1 is SGHTA and CDR2 is FQGTGA. CDR3 DNA: TGTGCCAGCAGCCCCACCGGCGGGGGGTTCCAGGTCGGGGAGCTGTTTTTT. As protein: CASSPTGGGFQVGELFF.

In this sample, this clone turned up many times. The genes are TRBV27 and TRBJ1-5, with no clear D. Trimming took off 8 bases at V and 6 bases at J, with 17 bases between the two ends. CDR3 length: 14 amino acids. Germline V gene lookup returns CDR1 MNHEY and CDR2 SMNVEV (reference sequence). The CDR3 sequence is CASGHEGTIQPQHF. In DNA form, the CDR3 reads TGTGCCAGCGGTCATGAGGGTACCATTCAGCCCCAGCATTTT.

This clone appeared once. The V and J genes are TRBV30 and TRBJ2-5; D is uncertain. Trimming removed 3 bases from V and 7 bases from J, with 15 bases in between. CDR1 and CDR2 (germline): GTSNPN, SVGIG (reference sequence). The CDR3 spans 13 residues. CDR3 nucleotide sequence: TGTGCCTGGAGAATCGGCGGCTCGGGGACCCAGTACTTC. Its protein is CAWRIGGSGTQYF.

This rearrangement joins TRBV29-1 to TRBJ2-7; 9 positions agree with TRBD1. This CDR3 region has 14 residues. CDR1 SQVTM and CDR2 ANQGSEA come from the germline V gene. The V and J ends lost 5 bases and 0 bases, in that order; junction bases with no gene match: 5. CDR3 amino acids: CSVFDRGGSYEQYF. The CDR3 bases are TGCAGCGTTTTCGACAGGGGGGGCTCCTACGAGCAGTACTTC.

The J gene is TRBJ2-3, the V gene TRBV27; TRBD1 might be the D (5 bases). Trimming took 7 bases from V and 6 from J, leaving 17 bases between them. Germline lookup yields CDR1 MNHEY and CDR2 SMNVEV (reference sequence). The CDR3 sequence is 14 residues long. The chain's CDR3 is CASKGRVSGDTQYF. CDR3 sequence (DNA): TGTGCCAGCAAGGGCAGGGTGTCAGGGGATACGCAGTATTTT.

In its sample, this clone was seen once. This chain joins TRBV7-6 and TRBJ1-2; weak D call: TRBD1 (5 bases). CDR1 is SGHVS, CDR2 FNYEAQ, per germline. The CDR3 totals 13 residues. The ends were cut back, 5 bases at V and 2 bases at J, with 9 bases in the middle. The CDR3 loop is CASSPQENYGYTF. For the CDR3, the DNA is TGTGCCAGCAGCCCACAGGAAAACTATGGCTACACCTTC.

The chain is built from TRBV7-8 and TRBJ2-1; 14 nucleotides match TRBD2. The germline CDR1 and CDR2 sequences are SGHVS and FQNEAQ. This CDR3 is built from 16 residues. Losses at the gene ends were 5 bases for V and 6 bases for J; bases not matched to a gene: 6. Here the CDR3 reads CASSESGTSGGNEQFF. DNA of the CDR3: TGTGCCAGCAGCGAATCCGGGACTAGCGGGGGCAATGAGCAGTTCTTC.

The chain is built from TRBV5-6 and TRBJ2-2; D not certain. The germline CDR1 and CDR2 sequences are SGHDT and YYEEEE. The germline V and J ends were trimmed by 4 bases and 5 bases, with 18 bases remaining between them. The CDR3 runs to 16 residues. CDR3 region: CASSPEATVGTGELFF. The CDR3 DNA sequence: TGTGCCAGCAGCCCCGAGGCCACGGTCGGGACCGGGGAGCTGTTTTTT.

The chain employs TRBV27 and TRBJ1-2, with TRBD1 as a possible D gene (6 bases). The germline V gene has CDR1 MNHEY and CDR2 SMNVEV (reference sequence). The CDR3 covers 15 residues. V was clipped by 0 bases and J by 4 bases, with 12 bases between them. The CDR3 DNA reads as TGTGCCAGCAGTTTATCTCAGGACAGCCCCTATGGCTACACCTTC. This gives the protein CASSLSQDSPYGYTF.

This chain joins TRBV12-5 and TRBJ2-3, with D unclear. The CDR3 has 14 residues. V lost 6 bases to trimming and J lost 4 bases, with 14 bases between them. The germline gives CDR1 LGHNT, CDR2 FRNRAP. This CDR3 reads CASGTAIRADTQYF. CDR3 nucleotides: TGTGCTAGTGGAACCGCAATCCGGGCAGATACGCAGTATTTT.

V gene TRBV4-1 combines with J gene TRBJ1-1; 8 bases match TRBD1. The junction had 11 bases not matched to a gene; V was cut back by 3 bases and J by 8 bases. The V gene's germline CDR1 is MGHRA and CDR2 YSYEKL. This CDR3 contains 15 residues. For the CDR3, the DNA is TGCGCCAGCAGCCAGACAGGGTCAGGGGGCTTCGAAGCTTTCTTT. Its translation: CASSQTGSGGFEAFF.

The rearrangement links TRBV6-2 or TRBV6-3 to TRBJ1-5, with D possibly TRBD1 on 5 matching bases. The V gene lost 4 bases and the J gene lost 3 bases, with 10 bases spanning the gap. Germline CDR1 and CDR2: MNHEY and SVGEGT. CDR3 length: 14 amino acids. CDR3 DNA sequence: TGTGCCAGCAGTTGGTGGGGGGACAATCAGCCCCAGCATTTT. This encodes CASSWWGDNQPQHF.

The chain recombines TRBV7-9 with TRBJ2-6; D is perhaps TRBD2 (7 bases). CDR3 size: 18 residues. V was pared by 3 bases and J by 0 bases, with 15 bases between. Germline V gives CDR1 SEHNR, CDR2 FQNEAQ (reference sequence). The CDR3 sequence is CASSFRGGDNSGANVLTF. The CDR3 DNA sequence: TGTGCCAGCAGCTTTCGCGGGGGCGACAACTCTGGGGCCAACGTCCTGACTTTC.

This chain joins TRBV10-3 and TRBJ2-7, with 10 bases identical to TRBD2. Germline-derived CDR1 and CDR2 are ENHRY and SYGVKD. The CDR3 is 15 residues long. Trimming removed 3 bases from V and 7 bases from J; junction bases left unmatched: 9. CDR3 sequence reads: CAISDPLAGEGEQYF. The CDR3 DNA follows: TGTGCCATCAGTGACCCCCTAGCGGGGGAGGGGGAGCAGTACTTC.

This clone was seen only once. The CDR3 DNA follows: TGTGCCAGCAGCTCCATAAGCCTTAGAGGAGCTTTCTTT. Encoded protein: CASSSISLRGAFF. The chain uses TRBV11-2 and TRBJ1-1; D is uncertain. Trimming removed 4 bases at V and 10 bases at J, with 16 bases between. Germline V gives CDR1 SGHAT, CDR2 FQNNGV. This CDR3 is built from 13 residues.

This sequence joins TRBV4-1 and TRBJ1-5, with D possibly matching TRBD1 (5 bases). The CDR3 covers 15 residues. Germline loops: CDR1 MGHRA, CDR2 YSYEKL. Trimming removed 0 bases from V and 1 base from J, with 7 bases in between. CDR3 sequence reads: CASSQEEGSNQPQHF. In nucleotides, the CDR3 is TGCGCCAGCAGCCAAGAGGAGGGGAGCAATCAGCCCCAGCATTTT.

V is TRBV19 and J is TRBJ1-3; D gene unclear. The length of the CDR3 is 15 residues. Trimming took off 8 bases at V and 0 bases at J, with 14 bases between the two ends. Germline lookup yields CDR1 LNHDA and CDR2 SQIVND (reference sequence). In DNA form, the CDR3 reads TGTGCCAGTTCCGCGTTAACGAGCTCTGGAAACACCATATATTTT. Encoded protein: CASSALTSSGNTIYF.

This clone has only a few counts. The chain recombines TRBV6-1 with TRBJ2-1; 7 nucleotides agree with TRBD1. The V segment lost 2 bases and the J segment 5 bases; nucleotides outside the gene matches: 6. CDR1 is MNHNS and CDR2 is SASEGT in the germline V gene. The CDR3 is 15 residues long. The DNA for the CDR3 is TGTGCCAGCAGTGAACCGGGACAGAGCCACAATGAGCAGTTCTTC. It translates to CASSEPGQSHNEQFF.

V and J are TRBV20-1 and TRBJ2-1; tentatively, D is TRBD2 (7 bases). The CDR3 sequence is 11 residues long. Trimming stripped 3 bases from V and 9 bases from J, with 9 bases between. The germline V gene encodes CDR1 DFQATT and CDR2 SNEGSKA (reference sequence). This CDR3 is CSARGGLEQFF. CDR3 nucleotide sequence: TGCAGTGCTAGGGGGGGGCTTGAGCAGTTCTTC.

This chain joins TRBV10-3 and TRBJ1-5; no firm D call. This CDR3 spans 16 amino acids. V was pared by 0 bases and J by 4 bases, with 13 bases between. From germline, CDR1 is ENHRY and CDR2 SYGVKD. As DNA, the CDR3 is TGTGCCATCAGTGAGTCGTTGTCAGGCGAAAATCAGCCCCAGCATTTT. Translated: CAISESLSGENQPQHF.

This rearrangement joins TRBV5-1 to TRBJ1-2, with D tentatively TRBD1 (5 bases). CDR3 length: 14 amino acids. The V gene's germline CDR1 is SGHRS and CDR2 YFSETQ. The ends were cut back, 4 bases at V and 4 bases at J, with 14 bases in the middle. CDR3: CASSPGDFAYGYTF. The CDR3 DNA sequence: TGCGCCAGCAGCCCGGGGGATTTTGCCTATGGCTACACCTTC.

The table lists this clone with a few counts. This chain connects TRBV27 to TRBJ2-3, with D possibly TRBD1 on 6 matching bases. This CDR3 spans 14 amino acids. Trimming shortened V by 3 bases and J by 6 bases, and 13 bases separated the two germline ends. Germline lookup yields CDR1 MNHEY and CDR2 SMNVEV (reference sequence). The DNA of the CDR3 is TGTGCCAGCAGTTTTGAAGGGGGTTTGGATACGCAGTATTTT. Its protein is CASSFEGGLDTQYF.

This chain links TRBV19 with TRBJ1-2, with D uncertain. CDR3 length: 12 residues. The ends were cut back, 7 bases at V and 1 base at J, with 7 bases in the middle. Germline V lookup: CDR1 LNHDA, CDR2 SQIVND (reference sequence). CDR3 DNA: TGTGCCAGTAAGACACATAACTATGGCTACACCTTC. It translates to CASKTHNYGYTF.

The chain joins TRBV11-1 to TRBJ1-1; 7 positions agree with TRBD1. The CDR3 has 13 amino acids. After removal of 5 bases from V and 7 bases from J, the junction contained 7 bases not matched to a gene. Germline V gene sequence: CDR1 SGHAT, CDR2 FQDESV (reference sequence). CDR3 amino acids: CASSQTGRVEAFF. CDR3 in DNA: TGTGCCAGCAGCCAGACAGGGCGCGTTGAAGCTTTCTTT.

The chain has TRBV24-1 and TRBJ2-7; 8 bases line up with TRBD1. CDR1 KGHDR and CDR2 SFDVKD come from the germline V gene. With 9 bases clipped from V and 2 bases from J, the junction kept 2 bases outside the gene matches. This CDR3 is 12 amino acids long. The CDR3 loop reads CATEDRAYEQYF. The DNA for the CDR3 is TGTGCCACCGAGGACAGGGCCTACGAGCAGTACTTC.